This T cell receptor beta chain originates from a study of beta chain features in type 1 diabetes. Study-wide results and caveats: VDJ junctions sequenced from type 1 diabetes patients showed fewer insertions and more deletions. Shorter TCRB CDR3s, moderately but significantly so, were found in Type 1 diabetes patients in all four CD4+ subsets.

With respect to this clone: Its matching antigen is unknown.

The investigators reverse transcribed all of the isolated RNA, so they sequenced expressed TCRB transcripts. Here immunoSEQ multiplex PCR was the method, and the copy in TCRdb shows in-frame clones only, minus some. The sample records 150,000 to 200,000 clones, 63% being singletons. Germline CDR1 reads MNHEY; CDR2 reads SVGAGI. The CDR3 consists of 15 residues. Between the trimmed V and J ends, which lost 6 bases and 6 bases, there was a span of 18 bases. V usage is TRBV6-5 and J usage is TRBJ1-5, with D possibly matching TRBD1 (5 bases). Sequencing was performed on naive CD4+ T cells from blood. The origin of this receptor is a man aged 30 to 45 with type 1 diabetes. CDR3: CASSRSSGRGQPQHF. The CDR3 coding sequence is TGTGCCAGCAGCCGATCGTCAGGGCGCGGTCAGCCCCAGCATTTT.